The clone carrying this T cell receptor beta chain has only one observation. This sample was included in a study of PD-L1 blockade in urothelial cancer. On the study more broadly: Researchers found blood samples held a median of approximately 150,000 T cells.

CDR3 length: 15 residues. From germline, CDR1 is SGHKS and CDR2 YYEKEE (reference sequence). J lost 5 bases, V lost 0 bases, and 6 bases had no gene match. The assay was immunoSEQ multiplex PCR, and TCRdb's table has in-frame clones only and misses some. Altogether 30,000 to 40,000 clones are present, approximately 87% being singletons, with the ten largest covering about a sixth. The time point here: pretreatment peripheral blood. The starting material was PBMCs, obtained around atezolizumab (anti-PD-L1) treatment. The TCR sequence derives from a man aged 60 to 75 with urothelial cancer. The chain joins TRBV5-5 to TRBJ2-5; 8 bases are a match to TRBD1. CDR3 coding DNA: TGTGCCAGCAGCTTGGGTGTTCAGGGGGCCGAGACCCAGTACTTC. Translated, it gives CASSLGVQGAETQYF.